This T cell receptor beta chain comes out of a study of identical twins. MiXCR was run by TCRdb on the 5' RACE reads, yielding one entry per CDR3 protein. The sample has hundreds of thousands of distinct CDR3 sequences; roughly 18% are singletons. CDR3 size: 13 residues. Germline lookup yields CDR1 LGHDT and CDR2 YNNKEL (reference sequence). The V gene lost 5 bases and the J gene lost 5 bases, with 12 bases spanning the gap. A further study also used this sample, focusing on T cells expressing NK-cell markers. That study reports: These same clonotypes (in four donors) also led the CD3+CD56-NKG2C+ fraction. Whether the expanded NKG2C+ T cell clones recognized HCMV remained unclear.

The V gene is TRBV3-1, the J gene TRBJ2-5; a possible D gene is TRBD2 (5 bases). The sample consisted of PBMCs. This TCR derives from a woman between 18 and 29 years old in good health. The CDR3 nucleotides are TGTGCCAGCAGCGGTTTGAGGGTGGAGACCCAGTACTTC. The encoded protein is CASSGLRVETQYF.